The sequence of this T cell receptor (beta chain) was determined in a study of blood T cell repertoires in COVID-19. Overall study context: The analysed material was cDNA or gDNA that came from T cells, B-cell-depleted T cells, or PBMCs.

CDR1 and CDR2 (germline): SGHDT, YYEEEE. The CDR3 consists of 15 residues. V lost 0 bases to trimming and J lost 6 bases; unmatched junction nucleotides: 6. Assay: immunoSEQ multiplex PCR; the TCRdb copy retains only in-frame clones and omits some. Here the sample spans about 100,000 clones, over 65% being singletons. The count of this clone is one. Sequenced sample: peripheral blood. The chain has TRBV5-6 and TRBJ2-4; 7 bases align to TRBD1. The origin of this receptor is a woman aged 40-49 years with acute or convalescent COVID-19. The CDR3 DNA is TGTGCCAGCAGCTTGGGGGGGACAGTCGTAAACATTCAGTACTTC. Translating it yields CASSLGGTVVNIQYF.